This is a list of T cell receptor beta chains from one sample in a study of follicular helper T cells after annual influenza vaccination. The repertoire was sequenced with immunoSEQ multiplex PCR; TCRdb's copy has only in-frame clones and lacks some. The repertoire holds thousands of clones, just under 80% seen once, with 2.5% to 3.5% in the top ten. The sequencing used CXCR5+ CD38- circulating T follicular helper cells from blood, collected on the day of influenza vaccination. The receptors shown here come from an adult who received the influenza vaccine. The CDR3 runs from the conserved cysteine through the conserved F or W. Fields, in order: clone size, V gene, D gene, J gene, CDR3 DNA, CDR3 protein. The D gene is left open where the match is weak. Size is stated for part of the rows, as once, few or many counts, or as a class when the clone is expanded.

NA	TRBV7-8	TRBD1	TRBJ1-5	TGTGCCAGCAGCAAGGACAGGAATCAGCCCCAGCATTTT	CASSKDRNQPQHF
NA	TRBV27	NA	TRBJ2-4	TGTGCCAGCAGTTTATCCGGGGGAGGTAACATTCAGTACTTC	CASSLSGGGNIQYF
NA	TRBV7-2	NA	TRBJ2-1	TGTGCCAGCAGCTTAGGGACTTCCCTGGGCAATGAGCAGTTCTTC	CASSLGTSLGNEQFF
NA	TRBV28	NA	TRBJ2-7	TGTGCCAGCAGTTTATCCTTTGGTGCAGGGATGGGCGAGCAGTACTTC	CASSLSFGAGMGEQYF
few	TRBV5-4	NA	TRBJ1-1	TGTGCCAGCAGCTTGACGGGGGCCGACACTGAAGCTTTCTTT	CASSLTGADTEAFF
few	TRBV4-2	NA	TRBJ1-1	TGTGCCAGCAGCCAAGATAGGGGTTCTGAAGCTTTCTTT	CASSQDRGSEAFF
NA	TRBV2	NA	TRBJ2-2	TGTGCCAGCAGTGTGGGAGAGGGGACCGGGGAGCTGTTTTTT	CASSVGEGTGELFF
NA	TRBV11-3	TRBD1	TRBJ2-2	TGTGCCAGCAGCTTGGGACAGTCCCGGGGCACCGGGGAGCTGTTTTTT	CASSLGQSRGTGELFF
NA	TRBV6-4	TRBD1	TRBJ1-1	TGTGCCAGAACGCCACAGGGGTTTGGTAGGCGGAACACTGAAGCTTTCTTT	CARTPQGFGRRNTEAFF
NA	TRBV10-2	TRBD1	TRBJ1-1	TGCGCCAGCAGTGAGAGACAGGGGAACACTGAAGCTTTCTTT	CASSERQGNTEAFF
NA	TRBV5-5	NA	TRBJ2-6	TGTGCCAGCAGCTATAGCCCAGGAACTGGGGCCAACGTCCTGACTTTC	CASSYSPGTGANVLTF
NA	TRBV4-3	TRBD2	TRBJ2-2	TGCGCCAGCAGCCAGCGGGCCAATCCCCTGCGGGGGGGCACCGGGGAGCTGTTTTTT	CASSQRANPLRGGTGELFF